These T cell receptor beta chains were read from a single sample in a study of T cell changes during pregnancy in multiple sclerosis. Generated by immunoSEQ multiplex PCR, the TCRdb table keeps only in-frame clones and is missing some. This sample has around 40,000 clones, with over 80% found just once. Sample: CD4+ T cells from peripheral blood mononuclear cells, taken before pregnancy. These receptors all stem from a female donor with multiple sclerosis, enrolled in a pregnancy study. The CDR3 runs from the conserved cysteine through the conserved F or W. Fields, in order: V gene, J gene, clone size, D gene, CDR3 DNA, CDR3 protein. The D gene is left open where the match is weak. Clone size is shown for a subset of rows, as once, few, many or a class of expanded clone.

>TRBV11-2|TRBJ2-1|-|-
TGTGCCAGCAGCTTCAGACAGCCCGCCTACAATGAGCAGTTCTTC
CASSFRQPAYNEQFF
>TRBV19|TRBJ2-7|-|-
TGTGCCAGTAGGCTGTCCCGGGACACCTACGAGCAGTACTTC
CASRLSRDTYEQYF
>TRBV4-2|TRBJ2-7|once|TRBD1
TGTGCCAGCAGCCAGACGAGGGACAGCGGTTACGAGCAGTACTTC
CASSQTRDSGYEQYF
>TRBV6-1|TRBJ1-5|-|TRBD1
TGTGCCAGCAGGGGGGACAGGGGGGCTCAGCCCCAGCATTTT
CASRGDRGAQPQHF
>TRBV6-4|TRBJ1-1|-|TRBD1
TGTGCCAGCAGTGCCCGGACAGGGGGCACTGAAGCTTTCTTT
CASSARTGGTEAFF
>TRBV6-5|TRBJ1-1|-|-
TGTGCCAGCAACAGGTTGCAGGAAGCTTTCTTT
CASNRLQEAFF
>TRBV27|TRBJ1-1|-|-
TGTGCCAGCAGTTTATCCGGGGAGAGGAGGGCTGAAGCTTTCTTT
CASSLSGERRAEAFF
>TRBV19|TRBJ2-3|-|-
TGTGCCAGTAGTATCCTCGGAATAGCTAGCACAGATACGCAGTATTTT
CASSILGIASTDTQYF
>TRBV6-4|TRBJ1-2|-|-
TGTGCCAGCAGTGACTCGTACGGTTCCTATGGCTACACCTTC
CASSDSYGSYGYTF
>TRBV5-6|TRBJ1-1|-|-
TGTGCCAGCAGCTCCTTTTCGAGAACGAACACTGAAGCTTTCTTT
CASSSFSRTNTEAFF
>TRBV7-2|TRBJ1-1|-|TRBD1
TGTGCCAGCAGCCGTAACAGGGGGCAGACTGAAGCTTTCTTT
CASSRNRGQTEAFF
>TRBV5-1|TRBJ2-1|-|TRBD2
TGCGCCAGCAGCTTCAGCGGGGCAGACTACAATGAGCAGTTCTTC
CASSFSGADYNEQFF
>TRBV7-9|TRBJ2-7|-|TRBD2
TGTGCCAGCAGCCGAGCCGGGGGGGCTTACGAGCAGTACTTC
CASSRAGGAYEQYF
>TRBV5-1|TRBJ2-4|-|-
TGCGCCAGCAGCCTCGTCGCCACAGGGGGGGTTTGGAACATTCAGTACTTC
CASSLVATGGVWNIQYF
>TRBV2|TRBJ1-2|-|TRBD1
TGTGCCAGCAGTTCGGGACAGGGAATGGATGGCTACACCTTC
CASSSGQGMDGYTF
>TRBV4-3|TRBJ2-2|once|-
TGCGCCAGGGCGACAGGGAACACCGGGGAGCTGTTTTTT
CARATGNTGELFF
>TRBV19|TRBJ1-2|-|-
TGTGCCAGTAGCCTTACTAAACAGGTCCCCTATGGCTACACCTTC
CASSLTKQVPYGYTF
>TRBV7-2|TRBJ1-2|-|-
TGTGCCAGCAGCTTCTTCGGGACACCCAGAGAAGGCTACACCTTC
CASSFFGTPREGYTF
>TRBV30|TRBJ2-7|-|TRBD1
TGTGCCTGGAGTGTACGCCCCCCCCGGACAGGGGCGGACTACGAGCAGTACTTC
CAWSVRPPRTGADYEQYF
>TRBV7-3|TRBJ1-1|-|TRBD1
TGTGCCAGCAGCCTCGGGACAGGTTTGAGAACTGAAGCTTTCTTT
CASSLGTGLRTEAFF
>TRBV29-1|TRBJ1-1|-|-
TGCAGCGCTAAACCGTCCGCCACGCACACTGAAGCTTTCTTT
CSAKPSATHTEAFF
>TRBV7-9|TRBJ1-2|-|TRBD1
TGTGCCAGCAGCACCGTACAGGGGGCGCGAGGCTACACCTTC
CASSTVQGARGYTF
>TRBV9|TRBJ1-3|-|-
TGTGCCAGCAGCGCCGAGGGGGTAGTCTTTGGAAACACCATATATTTT
CASSAEGVVFGNTIYF
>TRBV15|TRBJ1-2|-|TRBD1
TGTGCCACCAGCAGAGGACAGGGGATCGGTGGCTACACCTTC
CATSRGQGIGGYTF
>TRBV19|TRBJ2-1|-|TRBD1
TGTGCCAGTAGTACTCCGTTCGGGGCCGGGACAGGGAGCATCATCTCCTACAATGAGCAGTTCTTC
CASSTPFGAGTGSIISYNEQFF
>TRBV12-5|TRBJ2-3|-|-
TGTGCTAGTGGTTTATATCCAAAATCCGGGACAAGCACAGATACGCAGTATTTT
CASGLYPKSGTSTDTQYF
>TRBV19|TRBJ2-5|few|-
TGTGCCAGTAGTATTGGGAGCGGGCTGAGGGAGACCCAGTACTTC
CASSIGSGLRETQYF
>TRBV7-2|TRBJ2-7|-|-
TGTGCCAGCAGCTTAGAACTAGCTAGAAACGAGCAGTACTTC
CASSLELARNEQYF
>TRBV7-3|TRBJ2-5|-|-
TGTGCCAGCAGCTTAGGTTCAGGGACTTACGAGACCCAGTACTTC
CASSLGSGTYETQYF
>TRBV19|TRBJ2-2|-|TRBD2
TGTGCCAGTAGTATGTTAGCGGGGGATACCGGGGAGCTGTTTTTT
CASSMLAGDTGELFF
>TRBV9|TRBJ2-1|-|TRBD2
TGTGCCAGCAGCCGTCTGAGCGGGGGGCTCATCAATGAGCAGTTCTTC
CASSRLSGGLINEQFF
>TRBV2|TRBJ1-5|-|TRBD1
TGTGCCAGCAGTGGGACAGGGGGAAATCAGCCCCAGCATTTT
CASSGTGGNQPQHF
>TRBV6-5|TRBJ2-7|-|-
TGTGCCAGCAGGAGGGGGTCCTCCTACGAGCAGTACTTC
CASRRGSSYEQYF
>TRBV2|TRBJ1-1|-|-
TGTGCCAGCAGTGACCGAAGAGGGACTGAAGCTTTCTTT
CASSDRRGTEAFF
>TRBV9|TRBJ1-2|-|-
TGTGCCAGCAGTGAGGGATCGGTCTATGGCTACACCTTC
CASSEGSVYGYTF
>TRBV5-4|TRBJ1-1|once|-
TGTGCCAGCAGCAATACTTACAGGAACACTGAAGCTTTCTTT
CASSNTYRNTEAFF
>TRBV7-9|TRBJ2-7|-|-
TGTGCCACCGAAGATAGACAGGGACTTGGCTACGAGCAGTACTTC
CATEDRQGLGYEQYF
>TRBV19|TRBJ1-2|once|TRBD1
TGTGCCAGTAGTATTCTCAGGGGGTTCCTCTATGGCTACACCTTC
CASSILRGFLYGYTF
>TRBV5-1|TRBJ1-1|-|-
TGCGCCAGCAGCCGAGGCCCCGGGAACACTGAAGCTTTCTTT
CASSRGPGNTEAFF
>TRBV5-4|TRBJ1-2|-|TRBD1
TGTGCCAGCAGCTTGGGGACTGACAGGGAAAATGGCTACACCTTC
CASSLGTDRENGYTF
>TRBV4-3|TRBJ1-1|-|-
TGCGCCAGCAGCCAAGATCCGGGGATAAACACTGAAGCTTTCTTT
CASSQDPGINTEAFF
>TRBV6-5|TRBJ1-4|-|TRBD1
TGTGCCACGCGACAGGGGGCGAGGGAAAAACTGTTTTTT
CATRQGAREKLFF
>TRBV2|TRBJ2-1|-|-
TGTGCCAGCAGTGTTTATGGAGGGGGGGTCAATGAGCAGTTCTTC
CASSVYGGGVNEQFF
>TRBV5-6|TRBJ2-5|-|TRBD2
TGTGCCAGCAGCTTTGGACTAGCGTTAAGTTCAGAGACCCAGTACTTC
CASSFGLALSSETQYF
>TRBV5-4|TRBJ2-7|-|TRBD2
TGTGCCAGCAGCCAAGATCCTCTAGCGGGGAGTGAGCAGTACTTC
CASSQDPLAGSEQYF
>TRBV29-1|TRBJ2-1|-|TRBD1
TGCAGCGTAAGACAGGGTCTAATTGAGCAGTTCTTC
CSVRQGLIEQFF